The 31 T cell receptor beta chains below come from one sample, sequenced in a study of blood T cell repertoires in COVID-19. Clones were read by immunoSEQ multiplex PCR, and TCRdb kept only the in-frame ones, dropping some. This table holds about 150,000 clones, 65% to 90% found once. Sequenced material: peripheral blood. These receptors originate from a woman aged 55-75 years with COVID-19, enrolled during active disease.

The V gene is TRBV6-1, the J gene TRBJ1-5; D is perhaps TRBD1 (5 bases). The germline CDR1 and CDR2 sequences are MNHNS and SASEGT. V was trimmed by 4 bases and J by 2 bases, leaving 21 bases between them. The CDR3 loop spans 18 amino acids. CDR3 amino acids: CASSVFVRGGTRNQPQHF. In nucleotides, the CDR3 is TGTGCCAGCAGTGTATTTGTGCGGGGGGGTACGCGCAATCAGCCCCAGCATTTT.

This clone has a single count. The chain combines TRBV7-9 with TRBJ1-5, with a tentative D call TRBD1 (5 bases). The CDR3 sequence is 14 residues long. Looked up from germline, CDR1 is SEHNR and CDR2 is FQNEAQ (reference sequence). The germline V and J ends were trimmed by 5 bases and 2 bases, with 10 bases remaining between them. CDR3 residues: CASSLRDGNQPQHF. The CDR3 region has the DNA TGTGCCAGCAGCCTCAGGGATGGCAATCAGCCCCAGCATTTT.

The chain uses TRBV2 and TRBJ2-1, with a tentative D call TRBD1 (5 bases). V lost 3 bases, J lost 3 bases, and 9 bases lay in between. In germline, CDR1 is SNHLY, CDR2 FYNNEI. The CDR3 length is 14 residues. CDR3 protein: CASSDPTVYNEQFF. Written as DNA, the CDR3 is TGTGCCAGCAGTGACCCGACAGTCTACAATGAGCAGTTCTTC. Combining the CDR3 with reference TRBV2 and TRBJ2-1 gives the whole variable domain EPEVTQTPSHQVTQMGQEVILRCVPISNHLYFYWYRQILGQKVEFLVSFYNNEISEKSEIFDDQFSVERPDGSNFTLKIRSTKLEDSAMYFCASSDPTVYNEQFFGPGTRLTVL.

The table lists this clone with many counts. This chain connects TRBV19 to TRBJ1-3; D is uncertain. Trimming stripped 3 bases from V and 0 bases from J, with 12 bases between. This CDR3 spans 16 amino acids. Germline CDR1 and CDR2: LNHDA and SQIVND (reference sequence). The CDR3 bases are TGTGCCAGTAGTATCCACGAAGTCAGCTCTGGAAACACCATATATTTT. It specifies CASSIHEVSSGNTIYF.

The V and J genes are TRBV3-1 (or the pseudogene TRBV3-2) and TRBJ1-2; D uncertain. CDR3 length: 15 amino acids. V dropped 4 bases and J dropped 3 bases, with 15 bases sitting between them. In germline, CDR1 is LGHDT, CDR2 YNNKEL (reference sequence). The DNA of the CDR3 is TGTGCCAGCAGCCGAGGACCGACCGGGGACTATGGCTACACCTTC. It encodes CASSRGPTGDYGYTF.

The DNA for the CDR3 is TGTGCCAGCAGCTTAAGTAGTCAGGGGATAGCTTTCTTT. It codes for CASSLSSQGIAFF. The V gene is TRBV7-9, the J gene TRBJ1-1; D is possibly TRBD1 (6 bases). Germline V lookup: CDR1 SEHNR, CDR2 FQNEAQ (reference sequence). This CDR3 contains 13 residues. V was shortened by 2 bases and J by 10 bases, with 14 bases between the two germline ends.

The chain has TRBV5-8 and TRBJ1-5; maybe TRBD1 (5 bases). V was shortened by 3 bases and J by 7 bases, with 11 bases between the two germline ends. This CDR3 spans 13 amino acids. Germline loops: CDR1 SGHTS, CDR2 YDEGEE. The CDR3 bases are TGTGCCAGCAGCTCCCAGGGTGCCCAGCCCCAGCATTTT. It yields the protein CASSSQGAQPQHF.

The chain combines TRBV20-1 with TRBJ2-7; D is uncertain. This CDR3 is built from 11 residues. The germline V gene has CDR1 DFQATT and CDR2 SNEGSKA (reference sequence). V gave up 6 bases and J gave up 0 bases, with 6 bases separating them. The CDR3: CSALFSYEQYF. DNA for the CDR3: TGCAGTGCCCTCTTCTCCTACGAGCAGTACTTC.

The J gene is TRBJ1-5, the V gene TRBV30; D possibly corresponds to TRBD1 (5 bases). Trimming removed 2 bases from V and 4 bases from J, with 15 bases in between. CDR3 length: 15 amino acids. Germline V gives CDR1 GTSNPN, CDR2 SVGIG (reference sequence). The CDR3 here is CAWSKGLQTNQPQHF. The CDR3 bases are TGTGCCTGGAGTAAGGGGTTACAGACGAATCAGCCCCAGCATTTT.

CDR3 nucleotide sequence: TGTGCCACCAGTGACCCGGGACAGGCATACAATGAGCAGTTCTTC. The encoded protein is CATSDPGQAYNEQFF. This sequence joins TRBV24-1 and TRBJ2-1; TRBD1 aligns across 8 bases. The CDR3 has 15 amino acids. The V gene's germline CDR1 is KGHDR and CDR2 SFDVKD. The junction had 5 bases not matched to a gene; V was cut back by 4 bases and J by 4 bases.

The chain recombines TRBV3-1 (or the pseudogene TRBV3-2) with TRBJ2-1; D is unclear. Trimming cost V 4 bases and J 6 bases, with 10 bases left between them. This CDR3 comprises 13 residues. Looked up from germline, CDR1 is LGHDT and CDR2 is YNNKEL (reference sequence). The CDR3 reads CASSPSVANEQFF. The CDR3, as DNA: TGTGCCAGCAGCCCAAGCGTGGCCAATGAGCAGTTCTTC.

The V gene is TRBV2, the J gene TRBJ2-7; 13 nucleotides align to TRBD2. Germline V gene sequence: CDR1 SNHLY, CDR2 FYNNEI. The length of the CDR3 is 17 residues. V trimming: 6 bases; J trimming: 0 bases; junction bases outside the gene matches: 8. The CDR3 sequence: CASSALLAGGSSYEQYF. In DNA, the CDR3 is TGTGCCAGCAGCGCACTACTAGCGGGAGGGAGCTCCTACGAGCAGTACTTC.

The CDR3 DNA is TGTGCCAGCAGCTATACGGGACTAAGGAGTGGGTCCTATGGCAATGAGCAGTTCTTC. Its translation is CASSYTGLRSGSYGNEQFF. The rearrangement joins TRBV13 to TRBJ2-1; 7 nucleotides match TRBD2. The V segment lost 4 bases and the J segment 6 bases; nucleotides outside the gene matches: 21. CDR1 is PRHDT, CDR2 FYEKMQ, per germline (reference sequence). This CDR3 comprises 19 residues.

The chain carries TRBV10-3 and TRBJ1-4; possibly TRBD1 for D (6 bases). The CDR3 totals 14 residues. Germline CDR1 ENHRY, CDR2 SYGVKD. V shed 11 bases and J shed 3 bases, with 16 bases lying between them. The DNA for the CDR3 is TGTGCCTCAGGGGACGGCGGAGCTAATGAAAAACTGTTTTTT. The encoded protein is CASGDGGANEKLFF.

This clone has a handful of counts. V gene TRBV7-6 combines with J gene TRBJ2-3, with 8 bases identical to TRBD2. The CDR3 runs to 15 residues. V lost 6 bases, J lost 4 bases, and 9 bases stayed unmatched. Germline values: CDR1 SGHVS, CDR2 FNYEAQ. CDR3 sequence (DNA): TGTGCCAGCAGTGCCGGGACTAGGACCGCAGATACGCAGTATTTT. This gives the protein CASSAGTRTADTQYF.

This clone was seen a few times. In DNA, the CDR3 is TGTGCCAGCAGCCTGGACTTTAGGAACACCTTC. It codes for CASSLDFRNTF. This chain connects TRBV6-5 to TRBJ1-2; D ambiguous. Germline assignment: CDR1 MNHEY and CDR2 SVGAGI. Between the trimmed V and J ends, which lost 6 bases and 12 bases, there was a span of 14 bases. This CDR3 has 11 amino acids.

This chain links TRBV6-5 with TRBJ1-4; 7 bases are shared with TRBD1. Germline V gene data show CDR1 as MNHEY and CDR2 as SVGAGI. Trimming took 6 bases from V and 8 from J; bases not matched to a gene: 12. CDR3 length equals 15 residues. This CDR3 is CASSFDRVMIEKLFF. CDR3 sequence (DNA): TGTGCCAGCAGCTTCGACAGGGTTATGATAGAAAAACTGTTTTTT.

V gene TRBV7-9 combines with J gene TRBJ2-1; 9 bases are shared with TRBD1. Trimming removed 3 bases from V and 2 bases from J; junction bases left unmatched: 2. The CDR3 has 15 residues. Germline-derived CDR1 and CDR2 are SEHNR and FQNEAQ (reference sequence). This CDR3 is CASSFTGGTYNEQFF. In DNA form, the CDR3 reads TGTGCCAGCAGCTTCACAGGGGGCACCTACAATGAGCAGTTCTTC.

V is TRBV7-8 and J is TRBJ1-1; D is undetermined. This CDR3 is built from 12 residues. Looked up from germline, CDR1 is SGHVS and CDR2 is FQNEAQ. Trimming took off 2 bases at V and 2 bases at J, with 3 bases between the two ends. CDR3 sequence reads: CASSLLNTEAFF. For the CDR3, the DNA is TGTGCCAGCAGCTTATTAAACACTGAAGCTTTCTTT.

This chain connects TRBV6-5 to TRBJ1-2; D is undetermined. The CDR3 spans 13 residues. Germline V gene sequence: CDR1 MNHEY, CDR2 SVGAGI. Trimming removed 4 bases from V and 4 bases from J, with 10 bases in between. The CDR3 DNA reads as TGTGCCAGCAGTTTAGAGGGTTCCTATGGCTACACCTTC. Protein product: CASSLEGSYGYTF.

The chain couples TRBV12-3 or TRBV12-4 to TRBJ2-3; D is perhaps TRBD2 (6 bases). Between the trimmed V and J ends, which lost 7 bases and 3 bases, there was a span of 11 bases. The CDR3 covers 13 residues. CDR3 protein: CASTAAGTDTQYF. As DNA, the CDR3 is TGTGCCAGCACCGCGGCGGGAACAGATACGCAGTATTTT.

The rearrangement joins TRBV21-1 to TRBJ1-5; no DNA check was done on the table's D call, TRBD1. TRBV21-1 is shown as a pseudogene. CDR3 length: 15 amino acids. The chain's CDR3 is CASTPGQGLKQPQHF. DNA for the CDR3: TGTGCCAGCACCCCGGGACAGGGGTTAAAACAGCCCCAGCATTTT.

In DNA form, the CDR3 reads TGTGCCACTTTAACAACGCCCATAGCGGGGGGGGCAGAGACCCAGTACTTC. Translated, it gives CATLTTPIAGGAETQYF. The rearrangement uses TRBV21-1 and TRBJ2-5; TRBD2, the table's D call, lacks a check against the DNA. TRBV21-1 is a documented pseudogene. This CDR3 has 17 amino acids.

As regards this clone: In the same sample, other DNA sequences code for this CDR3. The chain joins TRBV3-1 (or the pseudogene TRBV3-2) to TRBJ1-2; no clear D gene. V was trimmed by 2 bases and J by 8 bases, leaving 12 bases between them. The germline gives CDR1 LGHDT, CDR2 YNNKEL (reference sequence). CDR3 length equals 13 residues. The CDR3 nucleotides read TGTGCCAGCAGCCAACCCGGAGGCGGCGGCTACACCTTC. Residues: CASSQPGGGGYTF.

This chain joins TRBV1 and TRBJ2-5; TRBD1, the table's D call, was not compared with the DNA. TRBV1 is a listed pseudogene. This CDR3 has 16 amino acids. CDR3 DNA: TGCACCAGCAGCCCAGGGGCGGGTAACACTCAAGAGACCCAGTACTTC. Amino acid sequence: CTSSPGAGNTQETQYF.

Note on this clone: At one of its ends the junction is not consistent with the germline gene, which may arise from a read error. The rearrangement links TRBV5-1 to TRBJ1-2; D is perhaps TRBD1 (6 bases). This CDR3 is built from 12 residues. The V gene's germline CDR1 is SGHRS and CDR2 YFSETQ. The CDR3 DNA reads TGCGCCAGCACCTTGGACAGCTTCGGCTACACCTTC. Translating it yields CASTLDSFGYTF. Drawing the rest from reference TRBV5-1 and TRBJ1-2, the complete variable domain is KAGVTQTPRYLIKTRGQQVTLSCSPISGHRSVSWYQQTPGQGLQFLFEYFSETQRNKGNFPGRFSGRQFSNSRSEMNVSTLELGDSALYLCASTLDSFGYTFGSGTRLTVV.

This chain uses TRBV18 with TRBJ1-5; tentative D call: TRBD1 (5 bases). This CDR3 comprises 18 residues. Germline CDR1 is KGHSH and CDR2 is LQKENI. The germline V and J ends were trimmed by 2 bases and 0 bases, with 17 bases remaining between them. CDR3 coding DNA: TGTGCCAGCTCACCAGGCGGCGGGGCGACTTATAGCAATCAGCCCCAGCATTTT. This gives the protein CASSPGGGATYSNQPQHF.

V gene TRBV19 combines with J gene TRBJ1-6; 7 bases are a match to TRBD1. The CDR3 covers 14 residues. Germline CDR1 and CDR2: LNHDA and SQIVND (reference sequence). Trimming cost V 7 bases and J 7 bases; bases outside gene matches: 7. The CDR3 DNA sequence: TGTGCCAGTAACTCGGACAGGCTGAATTCACCCCTCCACTTT. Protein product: CASNSDRLNSPLHF.

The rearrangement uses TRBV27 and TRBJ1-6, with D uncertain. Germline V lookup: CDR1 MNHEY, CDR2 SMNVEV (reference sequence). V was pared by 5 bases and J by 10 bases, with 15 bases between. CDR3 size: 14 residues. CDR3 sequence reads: CASSMRSRASPLHF. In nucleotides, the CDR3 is TGTGCCAGCAGTATGAGGTCGCGGGCGTCACCCCTCCACTTT.

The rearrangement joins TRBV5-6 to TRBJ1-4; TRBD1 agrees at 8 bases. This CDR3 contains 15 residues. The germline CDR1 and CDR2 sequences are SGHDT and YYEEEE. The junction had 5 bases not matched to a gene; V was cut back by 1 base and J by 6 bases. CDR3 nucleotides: TGTGCCAGCAGCTTGTATGGGACAGGCTATGAAAAACTGTTTTTT. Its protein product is CASSLYGTGYEKLFF.

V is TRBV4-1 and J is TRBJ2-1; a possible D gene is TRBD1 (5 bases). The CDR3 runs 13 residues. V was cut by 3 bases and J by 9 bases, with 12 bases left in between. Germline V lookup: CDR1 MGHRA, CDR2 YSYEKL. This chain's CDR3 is CASSHLQGGEQFF. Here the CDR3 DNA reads TGCGCCAGCAGCCATCTCCAGGGCGGTGAGCAGTTCTTC.